This T cell receptor beta chain originates from a study of shared clonotypes between healthy human individuals. Clones were sequenced by immunoSEQ multiplex PCR, and TCRdb holds only the in-frame ones, with some missing. The sample has approximately 2,000,000 clones, just under 95% seen once. As to this clone: Other DNA sequences of this sample code for an identical CDR3.

The CDR3 extends over 13 amino acids. Germline V gene data show CDR1 as LNHDA and CDR2 as SQIVND (reference sequence). With V trimmed by 8 bases and J by 5 bases, 7 bases remained unmatched. This chain connects TRBV19 to TRBJ1-1, with TRBD1 identical over 8 bases. Material: naive CD4+ T cells from PBMCs. Subset indicated: CD45RA+ positively selected. The origin of this receptor is a man aged 18-30 years in good health. Some clones in this sample may be carry-over from other donors' samples. This CDR3 is CASSGQGRTEAFF. CDR3 coding DNA: TGTGCCAGTTCAGGACAGGGACGGACTGAAGCTTTCTTT.